Sequencing of this T cell receptor (beta chain) was carried out in a study of blood T cell repertoires in COVID-19. Study at large: Spain, Italy and the United States supplied samples that represented acute and convalescent COVID-19. Nucleic acid was either cDNA or gDNA, and it came from T cells, B-cell-depleted T cells, or PBMCs.

As processed by the authors: Reference gene primer amplification gave estimated nucleated cell counts. Assay used: immunoSEQ multiplex PCR; TCRdb lists only in-frame clones, some missing. V, J and clone size were drawn from that table, and D and trimming were deduced from the DNA. The table records 70,000 to 95,000 clones, about 82% of them present only once. This CDR3 region has 18 residues. The source of this sequence is a woman between 65 and 79 years old with active or convalescent COVID-19. The sample comprised peripheral blood. This rearrangement joins TRBV21-1 to TRBJ1-4. TRBV21-1 corresponds to a pseudogene. CDR3 in amino acids: CASSVQEEGLGGNEKLFF. The CDR3 region has the DNA TGTGCCAGCAGCGTCCAGGAGGAGGGTTTGGGAGGGAATGAAAAACTGTTTTTT.